The text below deals with one T cell receptor (beta chain). TCRdb keeps only in-frame clones here, not all; method: immunoSEQ multiplex PCR. The sample contains roughly 720,000 clones, roughly 91% of which appear only once. The sample comes from a study of shared clonotypes between healthy human individuals. Germline V gives CDR1 MGHRA, CDR2 YSYEKL. The length of the CDR3 is 11 residues. Trimming took 2 bases from V and 7 from J, leaving 6 bases between them. The sequenced material came from memory CD8+ T cells from PBMCs. Subset denoted: CD45RO+ cells pooled with CCR7-negative TemRA cells. The chain has TRBV4-1 and TRBJ2-7, with unresolved D. This receptor was obtained from a man younger than 35 in good health. Some clones in this sample may be carry-over from other donors' samples. The CDR3 DNA is TGCGCCAGCAGCCAAAAGAGGGAGCAGTACTTC. It yields the protein CASSQKREQYF.